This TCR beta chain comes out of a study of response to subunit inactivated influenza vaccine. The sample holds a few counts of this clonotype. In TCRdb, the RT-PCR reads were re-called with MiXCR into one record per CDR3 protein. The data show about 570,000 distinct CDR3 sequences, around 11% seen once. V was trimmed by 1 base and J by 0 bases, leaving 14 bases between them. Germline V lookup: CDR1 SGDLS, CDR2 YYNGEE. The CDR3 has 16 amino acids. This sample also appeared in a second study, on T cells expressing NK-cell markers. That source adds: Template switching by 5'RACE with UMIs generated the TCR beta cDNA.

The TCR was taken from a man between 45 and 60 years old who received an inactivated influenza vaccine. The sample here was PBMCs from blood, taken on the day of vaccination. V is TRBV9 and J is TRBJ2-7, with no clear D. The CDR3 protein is CASSVRADALSYEQYF. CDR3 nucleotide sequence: TGTGCCAGCAGCGTAAGAGCAGACGCCCTCTCCTACGAGCAGTACTTC. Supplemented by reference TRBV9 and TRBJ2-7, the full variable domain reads DSGVTQTPKHLITATGQRVTLRCSPRSGDLSVYWYQQSLDQGLQFLIQYYNGEERAKGNILERFSAQQFPDLHSELNLSSLELGDSALYFCASSVRADALSYEQYFGPGTRLTVT.